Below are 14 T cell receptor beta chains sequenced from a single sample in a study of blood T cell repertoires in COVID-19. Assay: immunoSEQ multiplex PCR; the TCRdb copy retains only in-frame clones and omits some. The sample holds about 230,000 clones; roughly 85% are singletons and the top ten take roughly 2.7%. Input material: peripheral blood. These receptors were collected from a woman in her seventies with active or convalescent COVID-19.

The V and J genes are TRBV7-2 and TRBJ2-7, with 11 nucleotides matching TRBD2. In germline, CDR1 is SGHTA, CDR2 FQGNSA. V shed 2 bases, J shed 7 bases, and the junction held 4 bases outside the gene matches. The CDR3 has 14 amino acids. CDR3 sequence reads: CASSLRASGGEQYF. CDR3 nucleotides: TGTGCCAGCAGCTTAAGGGCTAGCGGGGGGGAGCAGTACTTC.

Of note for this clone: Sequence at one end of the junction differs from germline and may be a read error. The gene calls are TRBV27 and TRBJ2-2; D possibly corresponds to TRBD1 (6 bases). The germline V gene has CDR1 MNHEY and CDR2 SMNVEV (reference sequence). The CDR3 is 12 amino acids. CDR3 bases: TGCCCAACAGGGTTGAACACCGGGGAGCTGTTTTTT. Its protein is CPTGLNTGELFF.

The CDR3 coding sequence is TGTGCCAGCAGTTCGGGACAGGGGGGAACTAATGAGCAGTTCTTC. Its protein product is CASSSGQGGTNEQFF. The V call is TRBV28, the J call TRBJ2-1; TRBD1 matches 11 bases. The CDR3 is 15 amino acids. The trim removed 4 bases at V and 7 bases at J, leaving 6 bases unmatched. Germline V gives CDR1 MDHEN, CDR2 SYDVKM.

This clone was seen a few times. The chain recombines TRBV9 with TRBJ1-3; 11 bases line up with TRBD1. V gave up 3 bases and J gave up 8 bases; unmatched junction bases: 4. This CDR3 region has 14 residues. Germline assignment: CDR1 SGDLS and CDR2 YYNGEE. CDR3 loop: CASSGTGGPDTIYF. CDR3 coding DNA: TGTGCCAGCAGCGGGACAGGGGGCCCGGACACCATATATTTT.

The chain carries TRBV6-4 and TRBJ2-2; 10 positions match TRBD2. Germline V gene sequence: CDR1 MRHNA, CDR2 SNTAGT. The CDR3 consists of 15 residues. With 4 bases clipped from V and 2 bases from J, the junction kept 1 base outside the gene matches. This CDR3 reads CASSVLAGNTGELFF. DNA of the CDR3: TGTGCCAGCAGTGTACTAGCGGGAAACACCGGGGAGCTGTTTTTT.

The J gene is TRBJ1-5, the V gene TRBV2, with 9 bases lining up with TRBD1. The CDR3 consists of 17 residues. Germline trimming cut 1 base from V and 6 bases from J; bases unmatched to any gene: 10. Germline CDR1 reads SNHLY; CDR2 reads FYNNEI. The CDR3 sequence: CASSEGRRTGEGQPQHF. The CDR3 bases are TGTGCCAGCAGTGAAGGTAGAAGGACAGGGGAAGGTCAGCCCCAGCATTTT.

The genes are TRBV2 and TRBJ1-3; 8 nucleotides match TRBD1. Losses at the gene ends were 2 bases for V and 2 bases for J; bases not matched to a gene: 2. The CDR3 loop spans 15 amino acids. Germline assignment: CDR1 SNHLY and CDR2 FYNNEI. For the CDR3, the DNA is TGTGCCAGCAGTGAACAGGGGGCTCCTGGAAACACCATATATTTT. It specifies CASSEQGAPGNTIYF.

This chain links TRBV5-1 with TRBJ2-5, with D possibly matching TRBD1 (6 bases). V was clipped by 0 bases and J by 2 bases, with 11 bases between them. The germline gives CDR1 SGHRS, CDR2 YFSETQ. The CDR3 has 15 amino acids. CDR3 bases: TGCGCCAGCAGCTTGGGCAGGGGCGGTCAAGAGACCCAGTACTTC. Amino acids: CASSLGRGGQETQYF.

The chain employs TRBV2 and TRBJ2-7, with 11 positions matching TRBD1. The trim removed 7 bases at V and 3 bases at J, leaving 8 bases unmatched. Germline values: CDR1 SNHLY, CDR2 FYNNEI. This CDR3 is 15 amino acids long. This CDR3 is CASNVRGTGGYEQYF. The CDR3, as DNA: TGTGCCAGCAATGTTCGGGGGACAGGGGGCTACGAGCAGTACTTC.

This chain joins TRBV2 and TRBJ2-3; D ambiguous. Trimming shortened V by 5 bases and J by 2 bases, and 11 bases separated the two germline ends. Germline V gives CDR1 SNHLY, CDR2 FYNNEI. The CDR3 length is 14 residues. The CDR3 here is CASSPDTYTDTQYF. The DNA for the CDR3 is TGTGCCAGCAGTCCTGACACGTACACAGATACGCAGTATTTT.

In DNA, the CDR3 is TGTGCCAGCGCAGGGACAGCCTACGAGCAGTACTTC. Translating it yields CASAGTAYEQYF. The V gene is TRBV25-1, the J gene TRBJ2-7; 7 bases line up with TRBD1. Germline assignment: CDR1 MGHDK and CDR2 SYGVNS. CDR3 length: 12 residues. With 8 bases clipped from V and 2 bases from J, the junction kept 3 bases outside the gene matches.

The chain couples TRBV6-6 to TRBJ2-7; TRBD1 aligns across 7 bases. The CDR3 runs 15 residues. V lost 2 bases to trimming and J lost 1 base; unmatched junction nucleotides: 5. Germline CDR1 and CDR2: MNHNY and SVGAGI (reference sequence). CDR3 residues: CASSYKGARSYEQYF. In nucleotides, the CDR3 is TGTGCCAGCAGTTACAAGGGGGCGCGATCCTACGAGCAGTACTTC.

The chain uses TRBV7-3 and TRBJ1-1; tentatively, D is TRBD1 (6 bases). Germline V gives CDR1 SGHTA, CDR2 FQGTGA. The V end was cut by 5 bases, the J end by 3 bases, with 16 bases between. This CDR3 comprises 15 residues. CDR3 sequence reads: CASSLRGGSDTEAFF. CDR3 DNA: TGTGCCAGCAGCCTCAGGGGAGGGTCGGACACTGAAGCTTTCTTT.

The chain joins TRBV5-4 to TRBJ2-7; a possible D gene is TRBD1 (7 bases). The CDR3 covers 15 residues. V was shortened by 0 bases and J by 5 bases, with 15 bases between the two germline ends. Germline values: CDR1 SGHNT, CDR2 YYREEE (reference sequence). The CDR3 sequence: CASSLGGQRAHEQYF. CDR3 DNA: TGTGCCAGCAGCTTGGGGGGACAGCGGGCCCACGAGCAGTACTTC.